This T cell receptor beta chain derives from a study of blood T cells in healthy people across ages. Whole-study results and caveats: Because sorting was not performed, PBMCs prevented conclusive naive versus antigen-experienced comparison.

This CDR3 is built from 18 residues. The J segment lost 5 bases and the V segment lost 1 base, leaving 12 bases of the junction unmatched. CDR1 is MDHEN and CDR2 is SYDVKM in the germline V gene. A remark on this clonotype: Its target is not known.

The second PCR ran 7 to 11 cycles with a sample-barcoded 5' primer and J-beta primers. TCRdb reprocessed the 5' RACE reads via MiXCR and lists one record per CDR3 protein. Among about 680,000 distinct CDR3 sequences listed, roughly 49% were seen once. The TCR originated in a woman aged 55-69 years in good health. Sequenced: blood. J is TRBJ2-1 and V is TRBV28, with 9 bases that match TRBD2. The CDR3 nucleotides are TGTGCCAGCAGTTTATTTGGGCTAGCGGGAAGGAGAGACAATGAGCAGTTCTTC. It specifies CASSLFGLAGRRDNEQFF.